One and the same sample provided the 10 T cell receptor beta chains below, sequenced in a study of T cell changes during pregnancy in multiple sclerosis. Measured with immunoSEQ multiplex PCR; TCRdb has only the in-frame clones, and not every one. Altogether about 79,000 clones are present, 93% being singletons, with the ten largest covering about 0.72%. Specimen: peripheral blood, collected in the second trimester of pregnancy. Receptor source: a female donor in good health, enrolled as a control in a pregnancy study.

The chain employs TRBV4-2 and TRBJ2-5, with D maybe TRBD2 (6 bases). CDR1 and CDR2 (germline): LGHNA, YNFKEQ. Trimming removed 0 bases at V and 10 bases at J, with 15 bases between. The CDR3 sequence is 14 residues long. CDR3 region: CASSQELEGSDQYF. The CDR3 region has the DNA TGTGCCAGCAGCCAAGAGCTGGAGGGATCGGACCAGTACTTC.

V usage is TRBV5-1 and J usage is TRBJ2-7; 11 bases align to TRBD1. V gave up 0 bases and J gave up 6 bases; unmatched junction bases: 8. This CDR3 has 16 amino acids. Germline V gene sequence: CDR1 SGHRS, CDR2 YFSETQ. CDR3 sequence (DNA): TGCGCCAGCAGCTTGGATGGCCGGACAGGGGGCGCCGAGCAGTACTTC. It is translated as CASSLDGRTGGAEQYF.

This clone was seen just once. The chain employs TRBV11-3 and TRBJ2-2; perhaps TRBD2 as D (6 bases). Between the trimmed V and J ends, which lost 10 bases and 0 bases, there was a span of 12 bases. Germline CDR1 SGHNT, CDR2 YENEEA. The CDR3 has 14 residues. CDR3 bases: TGTGCCACCGCGGAGGGCCCGAACACCGGGGAGCTGTTTTTT. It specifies CATAEGPNTGELFF.

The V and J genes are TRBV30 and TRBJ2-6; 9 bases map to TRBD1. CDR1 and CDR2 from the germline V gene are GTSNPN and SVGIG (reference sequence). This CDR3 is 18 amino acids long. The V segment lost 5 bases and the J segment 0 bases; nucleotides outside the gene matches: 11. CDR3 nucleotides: TGTGCCTGGGATAGGGCGGGGACAGGGATCTCTGGGGCCAACGTCCTGACTTTC. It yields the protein CAWDRAGTGISGANVLTF.

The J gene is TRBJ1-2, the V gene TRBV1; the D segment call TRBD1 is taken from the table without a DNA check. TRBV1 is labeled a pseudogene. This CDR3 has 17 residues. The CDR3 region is CTSSQDLRGQTNYGYTF. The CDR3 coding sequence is TGCACCAGCAGCCAAGATCTGAGGGGACAAACTAACTATGGCTACACCTTC.

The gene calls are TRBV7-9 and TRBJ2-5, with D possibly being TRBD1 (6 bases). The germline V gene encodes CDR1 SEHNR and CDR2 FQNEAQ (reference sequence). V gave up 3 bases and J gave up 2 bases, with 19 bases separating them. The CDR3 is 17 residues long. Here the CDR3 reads CASSFYRDTGGQETQYF. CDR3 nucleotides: TGTGCCAGCAGCTTTTACCGGGACACGGGTGGTCAAGAGACCCAGTACTTC.

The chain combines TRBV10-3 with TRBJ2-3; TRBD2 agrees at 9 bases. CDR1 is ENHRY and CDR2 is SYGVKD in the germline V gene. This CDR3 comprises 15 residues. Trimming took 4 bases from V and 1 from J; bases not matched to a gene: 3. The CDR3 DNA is TGTGCCATCAGTGTGAAGCGGGGGGGCACAGATACGCAGTATTTT. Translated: CAISVKRGGTDTQYF.

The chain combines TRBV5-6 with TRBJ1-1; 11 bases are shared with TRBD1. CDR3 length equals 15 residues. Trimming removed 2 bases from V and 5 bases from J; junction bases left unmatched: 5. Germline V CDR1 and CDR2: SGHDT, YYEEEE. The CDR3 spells CASSLGTGGWTEAFF. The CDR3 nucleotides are TGTGCCAGCAGCTTAGGGACAGGGGGTTGGACTGAAGCTTTCTTT. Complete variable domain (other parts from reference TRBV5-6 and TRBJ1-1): DAGVTQSPTHLIKTRGQQVTLRCSPKSGHDTVSWYQQALGQGPQFIFQYYEEEERQRGNFPDRFSGHQFPNYSSELNVNALLLGDSALYLCASSLGTGGWTEAFFGQGTRLTVV.

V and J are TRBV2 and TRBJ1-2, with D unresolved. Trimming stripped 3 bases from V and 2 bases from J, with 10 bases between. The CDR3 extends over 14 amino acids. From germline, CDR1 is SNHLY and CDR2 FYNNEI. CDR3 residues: CASSEGLTNYGYTF. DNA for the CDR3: TGTGCCAGCAGTGAGGGCTTAACCAACTATGGCTACACCTTC.

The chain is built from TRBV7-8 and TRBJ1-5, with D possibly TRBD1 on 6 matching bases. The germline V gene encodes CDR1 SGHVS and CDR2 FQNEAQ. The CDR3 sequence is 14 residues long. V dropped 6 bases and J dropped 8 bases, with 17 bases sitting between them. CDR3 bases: TGTGCCAGCAGACGGGACACCGGTCCGGAGCCCCAGCATTTT. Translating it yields CASRRDTGPEPQHF.